These 4 T cell receptor beta chains were all obtained from the same sample, sequenced in a study of blood T cell repertoires in COVID-19. Data came from immunoSEQ multiplex PCR; TCRdb stores just in-frame clones and leaves some out. The repertoire holds about 190,000 clones, with approximately 91% as singletons. The specimen sequenced was peripheral blood. All receptors come from a woman in her thirties or forties who had recovered from COVID-19.

This clone showed up just once. The rearrangement uses TRBV29-1 and TRBJ2-7; 10 positions match TRBD2. Germline CDR1 SQVTM, CDR2 ANQGSEA. J lost 1 base, V lost 4 bases, and 7 bases had no gene match. The CDR3 extends over 15 amino acids. CDR3 residues: CSVGPQLAGSYEQYF. DNA of the CDR3: TGCAGCGTTGGCCCCCAACTAGCGGGATCCTACGAGCAGTACTTC.

The V and J genes are TRBV4-2 and TRBJ2-7, with 11 bases matching TRBD2. V dropped 3 bases and J dropped 1; count of bases not matched to a gene: 5. The length of the CDR3 is 16 residues. Per germline, CDR1 LGHNA and CDR2 YNFKEQ. The CDR3 reads CASSHVLAGESYEQYF. Here the CDR3 DNA reads TGTGCCAGCAGCCACGTACTAGCGGGAGAGTCCTACGAGCAGTACTTC.

In its sample, this clone was seen once. The chain is built from TRBV15 and TRBJ1-1; 8 bases map to TRBD1. The CDR3 spans 13 residues. Germline trimming cut 0 bases from V and 10 bases from J; bases unmatched to any gene: 4. Germline V gene sequence: CDR1 LNHNV, CDR2 YYDKDF (reference sequence). CDR3 nucleotide sequence: TGTGCCACCAGCAGAGACAGGGGGCCCCGAGCTTTCTTT. It is translated as CATSRDRGPRAFF.

The chain employs TRBV3-1 (or the pseudogene TRBV3-2) and TRBJ1-5; D is unresolved. Germline V gene data show CDR1 as LGHDT and CDR2 as YNNKEL (reference sequence). This CDR3 is built from 14 residues. Between the trimmed V and J ends, which lost 1 base and 4 bases, there was a span of 8 bases. The CDR3 nucleotides are TGTGCCAGCAGCCAAGTTTGGACTAATCAGCCCCAGCATTTT. Protein product: CASSQVWTNQPQHF.